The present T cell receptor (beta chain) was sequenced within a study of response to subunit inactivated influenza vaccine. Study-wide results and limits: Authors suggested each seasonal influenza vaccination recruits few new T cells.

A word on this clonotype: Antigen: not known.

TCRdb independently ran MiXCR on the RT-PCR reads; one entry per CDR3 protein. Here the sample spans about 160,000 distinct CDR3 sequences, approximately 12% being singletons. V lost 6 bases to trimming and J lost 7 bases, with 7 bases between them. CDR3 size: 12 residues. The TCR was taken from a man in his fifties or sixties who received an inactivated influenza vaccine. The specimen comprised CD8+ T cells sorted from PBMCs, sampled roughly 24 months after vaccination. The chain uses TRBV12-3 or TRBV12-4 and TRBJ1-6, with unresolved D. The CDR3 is CASSPDNSPLHF. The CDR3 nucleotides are TGTGCCAGCAGCCCTGACAATTCACCCCTCCACTTT.